This T cell receptor (beta chain) was sequenced for a study of human T cells and chemical hapten exposure. Individual cDNA molecules (in the library) carried attached unique molecular identifiers. In the original processing: A per-sample median of about 95,000 TCRs was observed, with counts ranging from about 20,000 to 750,000. TCRdb re-analysed the RACE reads in MiXCR, keeping a single row per CDR3 protein. TCRdb, rather than the study authors, made the V and J calls. This sample yields fewer than 80,000 distinct CDR3 sequences, of which approximately 10% are seen a single time; approximately 2.2% belongs to the top ten. As to this clonotype: What it binds is not known.

This CDR3 contains 13 residues. Per the germline V gene, CDR1 is SQVTM and CDR2 is ANQGSEA. V dropped 6 bases and J dropped 2; count of bases not matched to a gene: 3. Whole-study findings and limits: Sensitizing with DPC caused no change in TCRs above 1 in 1000 frequency.

Stated time point: patch test 3, about 24 weeks after DPC sensitization. Treatment specified: therapeutic diphenylcyclopropenone sensitization with weekly scalp DPC. The donor pool consisted of alopecia patients aged 18 to 70 years, considered suitable for DPC. The J gene is TRBJ1-3, the V gene TRBV29-1; 8 positions match TRBD1. This specimen consisted of whole blood, obtained in connection with sensitization to the hapten diphenylcyclopropenone (DPC). The source is a woman aged 30 to 39 with alopecia areata. Some clones in this sample may be carry-over from other donors' samples. The CDR3 region is CSVEDRAGNTIYF. As DNA, the CDR3 is TGCAGCGTCGAGGACAGGGCTGGAAACACCATATATTTT.